This T cell receptor (beta chain) was sequenced in a study of PD-1 blockade in mismatch repair-deficient tumors (dated by TCRdb to the late 2010s). A note on the overall study: The trial enrolled roughly 83 consecutive patients with under 15 mismatch repair-deficient cancer types between September 2013 and late 2016, all previously treated and progressing. Tumor-associated T cell clones were tracked in the peripheral blood of patients responding to PD-1 blockade by deep sequencing of TCR CDR3 regions. Results the study describes overall, beyond this receptor: After pembrolizumab, tumor-resident clones, which were often undetectable in blood before treatment, expanded rapidly and then contracted, generally ahead of radiologic responses.

On this clone: The antigen this receptor binds is unknown. Base quality data are lacking; no much larger clone is found one base away.

The germline V gene encodes CDR1 SGHKS and CDR2 YYEKEE (reference sequence). Spanning cysteine to phenylalanine, the CDR3 consists of 16 amino acids. Just the 48-base CDR3 DNA is kept, in frame starting at base 1. After removal of 2 bases from V and 4 bases from J, the junction retains 9 bases not matched to a gene. Mismatch repair deficiency was established in every enrolled patient by polymerase chain reaction or immunohistochemistry. Three patients who responded to pembrolizumab therapy underwent TCR sequencing. Pembrolizumab PD-1 blockade was prospectively tested in advanced mismatch repair-deficient cancers, regardless of tissue of origin, in the phase II trial. Peripheral blood T cell samples were collected serially, before PD-1 blockade began and at several time points afterward. Blood sampling times were reported as weeks after the first pembrolizumab dose. The receptor library was made with the immunoSEQ multiplex PCR assay. Sourced from immuneACCESS, this table was stored by TCRdb with only in-frame sequences that have V and J called. A share of the clones is absent; for the studies checked, an unresolved V gene accounts for under half, and the remainder has no known explanation. For this sample the table gives roughly 79,000 clones, of which 80% to 90% were detected only once. The ten largest clones capture roughly 6% of the sample.

Source: peripheral blood, taken 44 weeks after starting pembrolizumab. The sequence was obtained from an adult with mismatch repair-deficient cancer. The chain uses TRBV5-5 and TRBJ2-7; TRBD1 lines up with 10 middle nucleotides. The DNA reads as follows: TGTGCCAGCAGCTTCCTTGCCGGGACAGGGGTGTACGAGCAGTACTTC. Its protein reads: CASSFLAGTGVYEQYF. With the rest looked up from the reference TRBV5-5 and TRBJ2-7 genes rather than sequenced, the full variable domain is DAGVTQSPTHLIKTRGQQVTLRCSPISGHKSVSWYQQVLGQGPQFIFQYYEKEERGRGNFPDRFSARQFPNYSSELNVNALLLGDSALYLCASSFLAGTGVYEQYFGPGTRLTVT.